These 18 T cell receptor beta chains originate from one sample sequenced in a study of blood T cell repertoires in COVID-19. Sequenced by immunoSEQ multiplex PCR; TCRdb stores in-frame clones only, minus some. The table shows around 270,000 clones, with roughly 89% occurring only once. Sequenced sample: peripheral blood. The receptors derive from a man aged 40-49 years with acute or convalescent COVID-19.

In DNA, the CDR3 is TGTGCCAGCAGCTTGACACAGGGGGCCTACAATGAGCAGTTCTTC. It yields the protein CASSLTQGAYNEQFF. The chain has TRBV5-6 and TRBJ2-1; 8 bases are shared with TRBD1. Germline-derived CDR1 and CDR2 are SGHDT and YYEEEE. CDR3 length: 15 residues. V lost 1 base, J lost 2 bases, and 2 bases stayed unmatched.

The CDR3 loop reads CATSPGGAVSREKLFF. In DNA form, the CDR3 reads TGTGCCACCAGTCCGGGGGGGGCCGTAAGTAGGGAAAAACTGTTTTTT. The J gene is TRBJ1-4, the V gene TRBV15, with D tentatively TRBD1 (6 bases). The CDR3 has 16 amino acids. V was clipped by 6 bases and J by 8 bases, with 22 bases between them. Per the germline V gene, CDR1 is LNHNV and CDR2 is YYDKDF (reference sequence). Complete variable domain (other parts from reference TRBV15 and TRBJ1-4): DAMVIQNPRYQVTQFGKPVTLSCSQTLNHNVMYWYQQKSSQAPKLLFHYYDKDFNNEADTPDNFQSRRPNTSFCFLDIRSPGLGDTAMYLCATSPGGAVSREKLFFGSGTQLSVL.

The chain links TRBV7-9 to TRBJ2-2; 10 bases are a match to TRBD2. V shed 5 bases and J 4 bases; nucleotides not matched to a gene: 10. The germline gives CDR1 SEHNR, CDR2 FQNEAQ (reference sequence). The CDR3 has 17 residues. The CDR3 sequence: CASSDKAGGSSTGELFF. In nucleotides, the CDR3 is TGTGCCAGCAGCGATAAAGCGGGGGGGTCGAGCACCGGGGAGCTGTTTTTT.

The CDR3 loop reads CASSQDSTGYYGYTF. CDR3 coding DNA: TGCGCCAGCAGCCAAGATTCGACAGGGTACTATGGCTACACCTTC. The genes are TRBV4-1 and TRBJ1-2, with 7 bases aligning to TRBD1. From germline, CDR1 is MGHRA and CDR2 YSYEKL. V lost 0 bases and J lost 3; bases outside the gene matches: 4. This CDR3 is built from 15 residues.

Written as DNA, the CDR3 is TGCGCCAGCAGGCCCGGGACAGGGGCGGGATCCTACGAGCAGTACTTC. Translation: CASRPGTGAGSYEQYF. The chain couples TRBV5-1 to TRBJ2-7, with 10 bases that match TRBD1. CDR1 SGHRS and CDR2 YFSETQ come from the germline V gene. J lost 1 base, V lost 5 bases, and 9 bases had no gene match. The CDR3 runs to 16 residues.

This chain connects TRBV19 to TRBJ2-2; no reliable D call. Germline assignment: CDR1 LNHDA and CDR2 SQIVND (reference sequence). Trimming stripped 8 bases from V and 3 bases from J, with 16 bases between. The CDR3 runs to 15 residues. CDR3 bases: TGTGCCAGTGGATTGCGGCCGGTGGACACCGGGGAGCTGTTTTTT. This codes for CASGLRPVDTGELFF.

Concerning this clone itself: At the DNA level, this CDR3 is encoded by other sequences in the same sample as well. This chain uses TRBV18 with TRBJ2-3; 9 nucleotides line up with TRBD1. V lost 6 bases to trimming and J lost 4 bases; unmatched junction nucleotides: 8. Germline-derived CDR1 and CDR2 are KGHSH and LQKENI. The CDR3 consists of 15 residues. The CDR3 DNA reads TGTGCCAGCTCCCCTCCGGGACAGGGTTCAGATACGCAGTATTTT. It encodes CASSPPGQGSDTQYF.

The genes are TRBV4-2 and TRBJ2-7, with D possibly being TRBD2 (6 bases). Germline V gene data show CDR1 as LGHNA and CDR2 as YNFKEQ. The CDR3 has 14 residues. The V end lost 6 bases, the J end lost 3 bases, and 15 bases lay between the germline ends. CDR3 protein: CASSPGLLRYEQYF. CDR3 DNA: TGTGCCAGCAGTCCCGGACTACTACGCTACGAGCAGTACTTC.

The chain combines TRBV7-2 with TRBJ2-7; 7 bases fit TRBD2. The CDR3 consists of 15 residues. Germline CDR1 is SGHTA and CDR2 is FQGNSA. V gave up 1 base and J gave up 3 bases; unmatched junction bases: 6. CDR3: CASSLVGGDVYEQYF. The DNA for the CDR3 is TGTGCCAGCAGCTTAGTTGGGGGGGATGTCTACGAGCAGTACTTC.

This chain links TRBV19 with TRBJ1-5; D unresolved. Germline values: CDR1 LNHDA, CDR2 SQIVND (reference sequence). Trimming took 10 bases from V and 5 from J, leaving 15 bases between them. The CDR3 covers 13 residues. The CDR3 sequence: CATSHGEHQPQHF. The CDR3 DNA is TGTGCCACCTCTCACGGGGAGCATCAGCCCCAGCATTTT.

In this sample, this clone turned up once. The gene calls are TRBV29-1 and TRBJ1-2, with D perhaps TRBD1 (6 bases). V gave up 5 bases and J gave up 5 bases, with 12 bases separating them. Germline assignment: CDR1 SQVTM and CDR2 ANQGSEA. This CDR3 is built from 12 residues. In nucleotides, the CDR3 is TGCAGCGTTCCGGGACAATTTTATGGCTACACCTTC. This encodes CSVPGQFYGYTF.

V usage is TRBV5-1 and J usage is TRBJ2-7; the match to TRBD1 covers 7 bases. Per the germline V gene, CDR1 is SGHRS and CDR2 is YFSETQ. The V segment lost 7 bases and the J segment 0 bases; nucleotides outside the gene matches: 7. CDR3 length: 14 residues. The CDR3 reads CASSTGESSYEQYF. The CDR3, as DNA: TGCGCCAGCTCTACAGGGGAAAGCTCCTACGAGCAGTACTTC. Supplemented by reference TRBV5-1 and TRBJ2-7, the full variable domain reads KAGVTQTPRYLIKTRGQQVTLSCSPISGHRSVSWYQQTPGQGLQFLFEYFSETQRNKGNFPGRFSGRQFSNSRSEMNVSTLELGDSALYLCASSTGESSYEQYFGPGTRLTVT.

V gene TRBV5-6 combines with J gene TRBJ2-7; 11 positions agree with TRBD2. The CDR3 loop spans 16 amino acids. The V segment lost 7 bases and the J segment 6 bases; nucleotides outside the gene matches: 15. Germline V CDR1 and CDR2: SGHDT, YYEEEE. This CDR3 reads CASSSGLLAGAREQYF. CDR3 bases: TGTGCCAGCTCCTCCGGGCTACTAGCGGGGGCCCGCGAGCAGTACTTC.

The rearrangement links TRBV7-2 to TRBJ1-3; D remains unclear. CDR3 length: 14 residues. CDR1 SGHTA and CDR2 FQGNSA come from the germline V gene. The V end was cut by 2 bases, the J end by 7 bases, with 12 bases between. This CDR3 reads CASSLRSTGNTIYF. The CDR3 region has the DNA TGTGCCAGCAGCTTAAGATCAACGGGTAACACCATATATTTT.

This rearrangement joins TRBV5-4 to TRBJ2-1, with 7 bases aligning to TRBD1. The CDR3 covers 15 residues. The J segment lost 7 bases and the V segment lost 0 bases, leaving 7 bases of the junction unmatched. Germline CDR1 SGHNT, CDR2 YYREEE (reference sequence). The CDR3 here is CASSLEGYRGNEQFF. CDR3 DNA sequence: TGTGCCAGCAGCTTGGAAGGGTACAGGGGAAATGAGCAGTTCTTC.

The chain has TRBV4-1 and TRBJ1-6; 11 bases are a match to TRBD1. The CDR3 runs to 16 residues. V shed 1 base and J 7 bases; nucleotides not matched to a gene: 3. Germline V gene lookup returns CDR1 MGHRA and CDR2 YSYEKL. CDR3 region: CASSQARDRGNSPLHF. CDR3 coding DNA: TGCGCCAGCAGCCAAGCCCGGGACAGGGGGAATTCACCCCTCCACTTT.

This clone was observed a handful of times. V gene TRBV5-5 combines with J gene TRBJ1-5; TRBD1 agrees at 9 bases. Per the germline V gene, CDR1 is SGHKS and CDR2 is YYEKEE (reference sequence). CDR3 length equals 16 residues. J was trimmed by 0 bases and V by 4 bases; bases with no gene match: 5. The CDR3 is CASSPGTGNSNQPQHF. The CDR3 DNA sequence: TGTGCCAGCAGCCCCGGGACAGGGAATAGCAATCAGCCCCAGCATTTT.

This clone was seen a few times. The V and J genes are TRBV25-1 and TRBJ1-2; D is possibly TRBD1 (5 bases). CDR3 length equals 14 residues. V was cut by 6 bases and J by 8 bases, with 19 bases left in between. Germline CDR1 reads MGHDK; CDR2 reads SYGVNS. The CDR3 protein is CASRGPGELRGYTF. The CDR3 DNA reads TGTGCCAGCAGGGGGCCCGGCGAGTTGCGGGGCTACACCTTC.